Listed below are T cell receptor beta chains from one sample, sequenced in a study of shared clonotypes between healthy human individuals. Only in-frame clones appear in the TCRdb table, and some are missing; sequencing was by immunoSEQ multiplex PCR. The table shows approximately 1,500,000 clones, with 95% to 97% occurring only once. Sequencing was done on a sample of naive CD4+ T cells sorted from blood. The receptors derive from a man under 40 in good health. Both conserved end residues are part of each CDR3. D genes are given only for firm matches. Size is omitted from some rows. Given values are once, few, many or a class for expanded clones.

TRBJ2-5 TRBD2 once TRBV25-1 TGTGCCAGCAGTGACACTAGCGGGGGGCGGGTAGAGACCCAGTACTTC CASSDTSGGRVETQYF
TRBJ2-7 TRBD1 once TRBV28 TGTGCCAGCAGTTTAACGGGACAGGGATACGAGCAGTACTTC CASSLTGQGYEQYF
TRBJ2-1 . . TRBV27 TGTGCCAGCAGTCGAATCGGCGAGCAGTTCTTC CASSRIGEQFF
TRBJ2-5 . . TRBV7-9 TGTGCCAGCAGCAAGGGGGGTTGGGAGACCCAGTACTTC CASSKGGWETQYF
TRBJ1-2 TRBD1 . TRBV5-3 TGTGCCAGAAGCTTTCGCCCCGACAGGGACGATGGCTACACCTTC CARSFRPDRDDGYTF
TRBJ2-7 . once TRBV18 TGTGCCAGCTCACCGCTAGATATCTACGAGCAGTACTTC CASSPLDIYEQYF
TRBJ1-2 . . TRBV7-9 TGTGCCAGCAGCTTGGGGGACTCATCAAACTATGGCTACACCTTC CASSLGDSSNYGYTF
TRBJ1-4 . . TRBV5-1 TGCGCCAGCAGCTTTCTCTCGGCTGCAACTAATGAAAAACTGTTTTTT CASSFLSAATNEKLFF
TRBJ2-7 TRBD2 . TRBV10-2 TGCGCCAGCAGTGGAAGCCGGACTAGCGGGTACCCCTACGAGCAGTACTTC CASSGSRTSGYPYEQYF
TRBJ1-1 TRBD1 once TRBV9 TGTGCCAGCAGCGGACAGGGTTCTGAAGCTTTCTTT CASSGQGSEAFF
TRBJ2-1 . . TRBV5-6 TGTGCCAGCAGCTTGGCCGCGCCAGGAGAGCAGTTCTTC CASSLAAPGEQFF
TRBJ2-1 . . TRBV5-1 TGCGCCAGCAGCGGACTGGGGGAGGCTATAGAGCAGTTCTTC CASSGLGEAIEQFF
TRBJ1-2 . . TRBV28 TGTGCCAGCAGTGGAACTATCTATGGCTACACCTTC CASSGTIYGYTF
TRBJ1-5 TRBD1 . TRBV19 TGTGCCAGTAGTATCGACGGACAGGGCAATCAGCCCCAGCATTTT CASSIDGQGNQPQHF
TRBJ1-2 . . TRBV28 TGTGCCAGCCACGCAGGGAGCTCGTCCTATGGCTACACCTTC CASHAGSSSYGYTF
TRBJ2-7 TRBD2 . TRBV6-6 TGTGCCAGCGCGGGGGTTCTAGGACCGTACTTC CASAGVLGPYF
TRBJ2-7 . . TRBV28 TGTGCCAGCAGCCCCATCGACACGTCCTACGAGCAGTACTTC CASSPIDTSYEQYF
TRBJ2-5 . once TRBV11-1 TGTGCCAGCAGCTTAGATCCCGGGCGGGCGCAAGAGACCCAGTACTTC CASSLDPGRAQETQYF
TRBJ2-7 TRBD2 . TRBV5-1 TGCGCCAGCAGCTTGGCCGGGACTAGTAACTACGAGCAGTACTTC CASSLAGTSNYEQYF
TRBJ2-3 . . TRBV29-1 TGCAGCGTTGAAACGTCGGGATCGGGCACAGATACGCAGTATTTT CSVETSGSGTDTQYF
TRBJ2-7 . . TRBV4-1 TGCGCCAGCAGCCAGACACAGGGCTACGAGCAGTACTTC CASSQTQGYEQYF
TRBJ2-3 . . TRBV30 TGTGCCTGGACCCGGGCTAGGGCGGGAAGGGTAACAGATACGCAGTATTTT CAWTRARAGRVTDTQYF
TRBJ2-7 . . TRBV28 TGTGCCAGCACTCTTGGACGGAACTCCTACGAGCAGTACTTC CASTLGRNSYEQYF
TRBJ2-3 . . TRBV6-5 TGTGCCAGCAGTTACGGCGGGAGCACAGATACGCAGTATTTT CASSYGGSTDTQYF
TRBJ2-7 . once TRBV5-1 TGCGCCAGCAGCTTGGGGGTAGCTGAATACGAGCAGTACTTC CASSLGVAEYEQYF
TRBJ1-5 TRBD1 . TRBV6-1 TGTGCCAGCAGGCCGGGACAGGTGCATCAGCCCCAGCATTTT CASRPGQVHQPQHF
TRBJ2-7 TRBD1 . TRBV28 TGTGCCAGCACTTGGACAGGGAAGTACGAGCAGTACTTC CASTWTGKYEQYF
TRBJ2-1 . . TRBV5-1 TGCGCCAGCAGCTTGGAAGGGTACAGTTACAATGAGCAGTTCTTC CASSLEGYSYNEQFF
TRBJ2-4 . . TRBV28 TGTGCCAGCAGTTTTCCTGGGCCCACGGTCGAAATTGGTCAAGGTAAAAACATTCAGTACTTC CASSFPGPTVEIGQGKNIQYF
TRBJ2-5 . . TRBV6-6 TGTGCCAGCAGCCTATGGGGGGAAGAGACCCAGTACTTC CASSLWGEETQYF
TRBJ2-7 . . TRBV14 TGTGCCAGCAGCAAAGGACTGACTTACGAGCAGTACTTC CASSKGLTYEQYF
TRBJ1-2 TRBD1 . TRBV5-1 TGCGCCAGCAGCTTGGAGATCGGACAGGGCAAGACCTTC CASSLEIGQGKTF
TRBJ2-2 TRBD2 . TRBV30 TGTGCCTGGAGTGTACTAGCGGGATCTACCGGGGAGCTGTTTTTT CAWSVLAGSTGELFF
TRBJ2-2 TRBD1 . TRBV9 TGTGCCAGCAGCCCCGGACAGGGCGGCACCGGGGAGCTGTTTTTT CASSPGQGGTGELFF
TRBJ1-4 . . TRBV7-6 TGTGCCAGCAGCTCCCTGACTCGCGGGACAACTAATGAAAAACTGTTTTTT CASSSLTRGTTNEKLFF
TRBJ2-7 TRBD2 . TRBV6-1 TGTGCCAGCATTAATACGGGAGGACTCTACGAGCAGTACTTC CASINTGGLYEQYF
TRBJ2-7 TRBD1 once TRBV25-1 TGTGCCAGCAGCGACAGGGTTTTGTTATTTCCTACGGGGCAGTACTTC CASSDRVLLFPTGQYF
TRBJ1-1 . . TRBV6-5 TGTGCCAGCAGGATCTCAGGGTCGAACACTGAAGCTTTCTTT CASRISGSNTEAFF
TRBJ2-1 TRBD2 . TRBV11-2 TGTGCCAGCAGCTTAGAGGTGGGAGGGCCGAGTGAGCAGTTCTTC CASSLEVGGPSEQFF
TRBJ2-7 . once TRBV14 TGTGCCAGCAGCCAAGTCCCCGGCTACGAGCAGTACTTC CASSQVPGYEQYF
TRBJ2-3 TRBD2 . TRBV18 TGTGCCAGCTCACCAGGGTCGGGAGCCCGGCGGGAGAAAAAAAGCACAGATACGCAGTATTTT CASSPGSGARREKKSTDTQYF
TRBJ2-1 . . TRBV14 TGTGCCAGCAGCCCCTTTGTAGCGGTCCCCTACAATGAGCAGTTCTTC CASSPFVAVPYNEQFF
TRBJ2-3 . . TRBV5-1 TGCGCCAGCAGCGGGCCAGGGAGAGATACGCAGTATTTT CASSGPGRDTQYF
TRBJ2-2 TRBD2 . TRBV4-3 TGCGCCAGCAGCCAAGACAGGACTAGCGGAGCGAACACCGGGGAGCTGTTTTTT CASSQDRTSGANTGELFF
TRBJ2-2 . few TRBV5-6 TGTGCCAGCAGCATAGGACAAAACACCGGGGAGCTGTTTTTT CASSIGQNTGELFF
TRBJ2-6 . . TRBV11-2 TGTGCCAGCAGCTCGACCCTCTCTGGGGCCAACGTCCTGACTTTC CASSSTLSGANVLTF
TRBJ2-2 TRBD1 . TRBV19 TGTGCCAGTAGACCGGGACAGGGGGCAACCGGGGAGCTGTTTTTT CASRPGQGATGELFF
TRBJ2-7 . . TRBV5-5 TGTGCCAGTTACCCCGGTGCGATATCCTACGAGCAGTACTTC CASYPGAISYEQYF
TRBJ1-2 TRBD1 . TRBV28 TGTGCCACCACTAGGGGACAGGGAGGGTGGGGTCTTCGCGGCTACACCTTC CATTRGQGGWGLRGYTF
TRBJ2-7 TRBD2 . TRBV5-1 TGCGCCAGCAGCGGCTTAGCGGGAGCAGAAGAGCAGTACTTC CASSGLAGAEEQYF
TRBJ2-1 . once TRBV7-8 TGTGCCAGCAGCTTAGATAGGCAGTACAATGAGCAGTTCTTC CASSLDRQYNEQFF